The rows below give T cell receptor beta chains drawn from one sample of a study of T cell responses to AZD1222 COVID-19 vaccine. Using immunoSEQ multiplex PCR, the repertoire was profiled, and TCRdb retains in-frame clones only, with some absent. The sample has about 150,000 clones; 88% are singletons. The starting material was peripheral blood, obtained after recovery from COVID-19. These receptors came from an adult who had recovered from COVID-19. Both conserved end residues are part of each CDR3. The D gene is left open where the match is weak. A row's size may be missing; if present it is once, few, many or a size class.

TRBD2	TRBV11-3	.	TRBJ2-3	TGTGCCAGCAGCCGTTCAAGGACTAGCGGACTTCCGGATACGCAGTATTTT	CASSRSRTSGLPDTQYF
.	TRBV14	.	TRBJ2-7	TGTGCCAGCAGCCAAGATGGGCAGGGGTCCTACGAGCAGTACTTC	CASSQDGQGSYEQYF
.	TRBV5-1	few	TRBJ1-1	TGCGCCAGCAGCCGGGACGACCGAGGAGGGAACACTGAAGCTTTCTTT	CASSRDDRGGNTEAFF
.	TRBV3-1/TRBV3-2	.	TRBJ1-5	TGTGCCAGCAGCCTCGGGTTATATAGCAATCAGCCCCAGCATTTT	CASSLGLYSNQPQHF
.	TRBV27	.	TRBJ1-2	TGTGCCAGCAGCGCTCTAAGTTTGACGTATTGGTATGGCTACACCTTC	CASSALSLTYWYGYTF
TRBD2	TRBV27	.	TRBJ2-2	TGTGCCAGCAGTTTATCGCGGCCTAGCGGCACCGGGGAGCTGTTTTTT	CASSLSRPSGTGELFF
.	TRBV4-3	.	TRBJ1-1	TGCGCCAGCAGCCCGAAAAATACCGGGAGAGAGATCTTT	CASSPKNTGREIF
.	TRBV7-9	.	TRBJ1-1	TGTGCCAGCAGCCGAGACAGCTACACTGAAGCTTTCTTT	CASSRDSYTEAFF
TRBD2	TRBV5-4	.	TRBJ2-5	TGTGCCAGCAGCCTGCAGACTAGCGGGGCCCAAGAGACCCAGTACTTC	CASSLQTSGAQETQYF
.	TRBV4-3	.	TRBJ2-7	TGCGCCAGCAGCCGAGCGTTGGGTCGGGACGAGCAGTACTTC	CASSRALGRDEQYF
.	TRBV13	.	TRBJ1-4	TGTGCCAGCAGCTCGCCGTCGGGAAAACTGTTTTTT	CASSSPSGKLFF
.	TRBV9	.	TRBJ2-3	TGTGCCAGCAGCGTTTCGTCAGATACGCAGTATTTT	CASSVSSDTQYF
.	TRBV7-3	.	TRBJ2-1	TGTGCCAGCAGCTTAAGCGCTGCGCGGAGGGGGGACAATGAGCAGTTCTTC	CASSLSAARRGDNEQFF
.	TRBV4-3	.	TRBJ2-1	TGCGCCAGCAGCCGTGGGATGGGGGCCTACAATGAGCAGTTCTTC	CASSRGMGAYNEQFF
TRBD1	TRBV9	few	TRBJ2-7	TGTGCCAGCAGCCCCCCGGGACAGAGCTACGAGCAGTACTTC	CASSPPGQSYEQYF
.	TRBV4-3	.	TRBJ1-3	TGCGCCAGCAGCCAAAGTAGCTCTGGAAACACCATATATTTT	CASSQSSSGNTIYF
TRBD1	TRBV7-3	.	TRBJ1-2	TGTGCCAGCAGCCCCTCCGGGACAGATGGCTACACCTTC	CASSPSGTDGYTF
.	TRBV5-4	.	TRBJ1-2	TGTGCCAGCAGCCCGGACAGTAACTATGGCTACACCTTC	CASSPDSNYGYTF
.	TRBV4-3	.	TRBJ1-2	TGCGCCAGCAGCCGCGGACTGGACAGCCTCTATGGCTACACCTTC	CASSRGLDSLYGYTF
.	TRBV6-5	.	TRBJ1-2	TGTGCCAGCGGGAGGGATAGCTATGGCTACACCTTC	CASGRDSYGYTF
.	TRBV7-2	once	TRBJ2-7	TGTGCCAGCAGCTTCGGGGGTAGGTGGGAGCAGTACTTC	CASSFGGRWEQYF
.	TRBV2	.	TRBJ1-4	TGTGCCAGCAGTGAATTGGGGGCCGGTATCAGTGAAAAACTGTTTTTT	CASSELGAGISEKLFF
TRBD1	TRBV9	.	TRBJ1-3	TGTGCCAGCAGCGTGAGGGACAGACCAGGGAACACCATATATTTT	CASSVRDRPGNTIYF
.	TRBV21-1	once	TRBJ1-1	TGTGCCAGCAGCAAAGCCCAGGGAGGAGACACTGAAGCTTTCTTT	CASSKAQGGDTEAFF
.	TRBV4-1	few	TRBJ1-2	TGCGCCAGCAGTAGTCCAGGCGGAGACTATGGCTACACCTTC	CASSSPGGDYGYTF
.	TRBV9	many	TRBJ1-4	TGTGCCAGCAGCGTAGAAGGGGGGGCAGGTGAAAAACTGTTTTTT	CASSVEGGAGEKLFF
.	TRBV7-2	.	TRBJ1-1	TGTGCCAGCAGCTTAGTTACAGGGTTGATGAACACTGAAGCTTTCTTT	CASSLVTGLMNTEAFF
TRBD1	TRBV3-1/TRBV3-2	.	TRBJ1-6	TGTGCCAGCAGCCAAGTTGTAGGGGGCTTAAATTTTTCACCCCTCCACTTT	CASSQVVGGLNFSPLHF
.	TRBV6-1	.	TRBJ1-4	TGTGCCAGCAGTGAGGACGTCCTTGAAAAACTGTTTTTT	CASSEDVLEKLFF
TRBD1	TRBV3-1/TRBV3-2	.	TRBJ2-3	TGTGCCAGCAGCGCTCTCCTCTTTGGGGGACAGCCTCTACTGTGGGATACGCAGTATTTT	CASSALLFGGQPLLWDTQYF
TRBD1	TRBV3-1/TRBV3-2	few	TRBJ1-1	TGTGCCAGCAGCCTGTGGGGACAGGCTGAGAACACTGAAGCTTTCTTT	CASSLWGQAENTEAFF
.	TRBV7-8	.	TRBJ1-1	TGTGCCAGCAGAGTTTTCAAGGACACTGAAGCTTTCTTT	CASRVFKDTEAFF
.	TRBV7-6	once	TRBJ2-5	TGTGCCAGCAGCTTAGCGCGGGAGACCCAGTACTTC	CASSLARETQYF
.	TRBV28	.	TRBJ2-3	TGTGCCAGCAGTTTACAGGTCTCTAGCACAGATACGCAGTATTTT	CASSLQVSSTDTQYF
.	TRBV10-1	.	TRBJ2-7	TGCGCCAGCAGTGAAATGGGCACTCGAGGGGGTGAGCAGTACTTC	CASSEMGTRGGEQYF
.	TRBV19	.	TRBJ1-4	TGTGCCAGTAGTATCCGCAGGGGTGGCAATGAAAAACTGTTTTTT	CASSIRRGGNEKLFF
TRBD1	TRBV12-5	.	TRBJ1-5	TGTGCTAGTGGTTTGGTACTGGGGACAGGATTCAATCAGCCCCAGCATTTT	CASGLVLGTGFNQPQHF
TRBD1	TRBV28	.	TRBJ1-6	TGTGCCAGCAGTGGTAGACAGGGCCGTAATTCACCCCTCCACTTT	CASSGRQGRNSPLHF
TRBD1	TRBV20-1	.	TRBJ1-2	TGCAGTGCTAGTGCAGGGACAGGGAATTTTGGCTACACCTTC	CSASAGTGNFGYTF
.	TRBV9	.	TRBJ2-1	TGTGCCAGCAGTCTCAACTCGTTCGATGAGCAGTTCTTC	CASSLNSFDEQFF
.	TRBV5-4	.	TRBJ2-3	TGTGCCAGCAGCCCAGGCGGGGCGGGCACAGATACGCAGTATTTT	CASSPGGAGTDTQYF
.	TRBV9	.	TRBJ2-5	TGTGCCAGCAGCGTACGTACGGGAGAGACCCAGTACTTC	CASSVRTGETQYF
TRBD1	TRBV7-9	.	TRBJ1-1	TGTGCCAGCAGCCCGGGAGGGACAGCAGTTGAAGCTTTCTTT	CASSPGGTAVEAFF
.	TRBV27	.	TRBJ1-1	TGTGCCAGCAGTCCCCGCGGCACTGAAGCTTTCTTT	CASSPRGTEAFF
TRBD1	TRBV3-1/TRBV3-2	.	TRBJ2-7	TGTGCCAGCAGCCACTCTCCGGGACAGGGTGATTACGAGCAGTACTTC	CASSHSPGQGDYEQYF
.	TRBV4-1	.	TRBJ1-4	TGCGCCAGCAGCCAAGAACCTGCCTGGTTTTTT	CASSQEPAWFF
.	TRBV6-6	.	TRBJ1-5	TGTGCCAGCAGTTACGTCAATCAGCCCCAGCATTTT	CASSYVNQPQHF
TRBD2	TRBV10-3	.	TRBJ2-1	TGTGCCATCCGACCTCTAGCGGGAGGAAACAATGAGCAGTTCTTC	CAIRPLAGGNNEQFF
.	TRBV2	once	TRBJ1-2	TGTGCCAGCAGTGGCAGGGGCTATGGCTACACCTTC	CASSGRGYGYTF
.	TRBV4-2	.	TRBJ1-2	TGTGCCAGCAGCCAAGAAGGGACCCTTAACTATGGCTACACCTTC	CASSQEGTLNYGYTF
.	TRBV15	.	TRBJ2-3	TGTGCCACCAGCACGGGGGGGGGACAGTATAGCACAGATACGCAGTATTTT	CATSTGGGQYSTDTQYF
.	TRBV10-1	once	TRBJ2-2	TGCGCCAGCATCCATTTCAACAGATCCACCGGGGAGCTGTTTTTT	CASIHFNRSTGELFF
.	TRBV19	.	TRBJ2-7	TGTGCCAGTAACCGTCGGCCAGGGTATTACGAGCAGTACTTC	CASNRRPGYYEQYF
.	TRBV2	.	TRBJ2-3	TGTGCCAGCAGGCCGGGACGAAGCACAGATACGCAGTATTTT	CASRPGRSTDTQYF
.	TRBV3-1/TRBV3-2	.	TRBJ2-2	TGTGCCAGCAGCCAAGATCTTGTCACCGGGGAGCTGTTTTTT	CASSQDLVTGELFF
TRBD1	TRBV6-2/TRBV6-3	.	TRBJ2-2	TGTGCCAGCAGTCTATGGACAGGGGGCGCCACCGGGGAGCTGTTTTTT	CASSLWTGGATGELFF
TRBD1	TRBV3-1/TRBV3-2	once	TRBJ2-2	TGTGCCAGCAGCCAATGGGACAGGGGGGATGGGGAGCTGTTTTTT	CASSQWDRGDGELFF